This note documents a single TCR beta chain sequence. Its antigen is unknown. PBMC samples from each donor numbered at least one pre-ART and at least two post-ART. These data originate in a study of long-term antiretroviral therapy in people with HIV. Study results and caveats: Data on ART adherence, viral resistance or therapy changes were unavailable. Clonal populations expanded prior to ART predominated within the repertoire at all time points.

Germline assignment: CDR1 SGHRS and CDR2 YFSETQ. This CDR3 comprises 13 residues. The V end lost 4 bases, the J end lost 3 bases, and 11 bases lay between the germline ends. With survey level as its setting, the immunoSEQ assay was v3.0. The method was immunoSEQ multiplex PCR; TCRdb's version includes in-frame clones alone and lacks a portion of them. Of 38,000 or so clones in the sample, 80% to 85% were seen once. The receptor was isolated from a young man with HIV. The sample here was unsorted PBMCs, taken 1.5 years after starting antiretroviral therapy. The chain is built from TRBV5-1 and TRBJ2-7; D is tentatively TRBD1 or TRBD2 (5 bases each). DNA of the CDR3: TGCGCCAGCAGCCGGGACGCGGGCTACGAGCAGTACTTC. Protein product: CASSRDAGYEQYF.